These T cell receptor beta chains were read from a single sample in a study of T cell responses to AZD1222 COVID-19 vaccine. Libraries were prepared by immunoSEQ multiplex PCR; TCRdb keeps only in-frame clonotypes and omits some of them. The sample has 90,000 to 150,000 clones, about nine tenths seen once; the top ten hold almost 4.5%. The sequences come from peripheral blood, collected on day 0 of AZD1222 vaccination. Source of these receptors: an adult in good health. CDR3s include the opening cysteine and the closing phenylalanine or tryptophan. Only part of the rows carry a size: once, few, many, or a class if the clone is expanded.

V gene | clone size | CDR3 protein
TRBV18 | . | CASSPGVYTGELFF
TRBV3-1/TRBV3-2 | once | CASSPSYTGPEAFF
TRBV11-2 | once | CASSFAGLETQYF
TRBV3-1/TRBV3-2 | . | CASSPPRTNEQFF
TRBV11-2 | . | CASSSFRSGGNEQYF
TRBV3-1/TRBV3-2 | . | CASSQTIAKNIQYF
TRBV30 | many | CAATIPSSYNEQFF
TRBV27 | . | CASRFNTGELFF
TRBV18 | . | CASSPPLGGRGEQYF
TRBV28 | . | CASSLQPDPWGTNEKLFF
TRBV28 | . | CASSSLKRANTEAFF
TRBV30 | . | CAWAQSRHTDTQYF
TRBV30 | . | CAWSTTGNEKLFF
TRBV19 | . | CASKRDRGGNQPQHF
TRBV3-1/TRBV3-2 | . | CASSQRIDNYGYTF
TRBV20-1 | . | CSASLGTSTDTQYF
TRBV11-2 | . | CASSPPAAGVSETQYF